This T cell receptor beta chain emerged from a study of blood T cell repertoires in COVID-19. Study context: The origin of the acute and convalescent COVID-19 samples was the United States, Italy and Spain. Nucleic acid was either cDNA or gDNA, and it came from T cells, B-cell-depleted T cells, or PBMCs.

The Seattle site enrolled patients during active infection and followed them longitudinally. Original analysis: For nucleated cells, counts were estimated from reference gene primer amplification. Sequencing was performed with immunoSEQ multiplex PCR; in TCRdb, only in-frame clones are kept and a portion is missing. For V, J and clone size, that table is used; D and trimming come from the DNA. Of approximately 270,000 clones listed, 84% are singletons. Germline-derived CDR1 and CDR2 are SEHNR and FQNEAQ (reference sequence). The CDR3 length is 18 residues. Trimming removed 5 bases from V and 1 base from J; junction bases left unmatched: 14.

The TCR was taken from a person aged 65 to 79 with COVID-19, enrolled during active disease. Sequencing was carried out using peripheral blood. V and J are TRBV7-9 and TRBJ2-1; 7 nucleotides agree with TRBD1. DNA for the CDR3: TGTGCCAGCAGCGGATCGGGTCTCCCGGGACAGTCCTACAATGAGCAGTTCTTC. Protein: CASSGSGLPGQSYNEQFF.